A single sample is the source of the 21 T cell receptor beta chains below, sequenced in a study of T cells in Graves' hyperthyroidism and ophthalmopathy. RNA transcripts served as the template for amplifying TCR beta CDR3 regions. The HTBI primer set drove a first-round RT-PCR of the TCR CDR3. TCRdb reanalysed the multiplex PCR reads using MiXCR and keeps one entry per CDR3 protein. The sample carries roughly 280,000 distinct CDR3 sequences, approximately 23% recorded once. Sequenced input: blood. These receptors all stem from a man aged 25-45 years with Graves' ophthalmopathy.

The chain couples TRBV9 to TRBJ1-6; D uncertain. The V gene lost 4 bases and the J gene lost 6 bases, with 14 bases spanning the gap. The germline V gene has CDR1 SGDLS and CDR2 YYNGEE. This CDR3 is built from 15 residues. CDR3 residues: CASSPGGHSNSPLHF. The CDR3 nucleotides are TGTGCCAGCAGCCCGGGCGGGCACTCTAATTCACCCCTCCACTTT.

This clonotype was picked up a small number of times. The CDR3 coding sequence is TGCGCCAGCAGCTATTCAAGGAATAATTCACCCCTCCACTTT. Its protein is CASSYSRNNSPLHF. V and J are TRBV5-1 and TRBJ1-6; D ambiguous. This CDR3 is built from 14 residues. Trimming took 3 bases from V and 5 from J, leaving 9 bases between them. From germline, CDR1 is SGHRS and CDR2 YFSETQ.

This clonotype was observed many times. The chain links TRBV7-2 to TRBJ1-1, with D uncertain. Trimming took off 7 bases at V and 7 bases at J, with 16 bases between the two ends. Germline V lookup: CDR1 SGHTA, CDR2 FQGNSA. The CDR3 consists of 13 residues. CDR3 bases: TGTGCCAGCACCCCTTTGAGTGGTATTGAAGCTTTCTTT. The encoded protein is CASTPLSGIEAFF.

In this sample, this clonotype turned up many times. The chain recombines TRBV12-3 or TRBV12-4 with TRBJ1-1; 7 nucleotides line up with TRBD1. V dropped 6 bases and J dropped 1; count of bases not matched to a gene: 5. The CDR3 has 14 amino acids. The CDR3 reads CASRRDSRNTEAFF. The CDR3 nucleotides read TGTGCCAGCAGACGGGACAGCAGGAACACTGAAGCTTTCTTT.

This clonotype occurred a few times. This chain uses TRBV2 with TRBJ2-1; D perhaps matches TRBD1 (5 bases). Trimming removed 4 bases from V and 9 bases from J, with 13 bases in between. Germline CDR1 reads SNHLY; CDR2 reads FYNNEI. The CDR3 runs 13 residues. The CDR3 bases are TGTGCCAGCAGTGGGTCCGGTCAGGGTGAGCAGTTCTTC. This codes for CASSGSGQGEQFF. Supplemented by reference TRBV2 and TRBJ2-1, the full variable domain reads EPEVTQTPSHQVTQMGQEVILRCVPISNHLYFYWYRQILGQKVEFLVSFYNNEISEKSEIFDDQFSVERPDGSNFTLKIRSTKLEDSAMYFCASSGSGQGEQFFGPGTRLTVL.

The V gene is TRBV24-1, the J gene TRBJ1-2, with 7 positions matching TRBD1. CDR3 length: 14 amino acids. The germline V gene encodes CDR1 KGHDR and CDR2 SFDVKD. The V and J ends lost 4 bases and 7 bases, in that order; junction bases with no gene match: 8. The CDR3 DNA follows: TGTGCCACCAGTGAGCCAGGGACAGTGGTTGGCTACACCTTC. Residues: CATSEPGTVVGYTF.

The chain uses TRBV20-1 and TRBJ1-5; perhaps TRBD1 as D (5 bases). The CDR3 contains 14 residues. Between the trimmed V and J ends, which lost 6 bases and 6 bases, there was a span of 18 bases. Germline values: CDR1 DFQATT, CDR2 SNEGSKA (reference sequence). This CDR3 is CSAGVGQGRQPQHF. The CDR3 DNA reads as TGCAGTGCCGGCGTGGGCCAGGGCCGTCAGCCCCAGCATTTT.

The V and J genes are TRBV6-1 and TRBJ1-3, with D unresolved. Trimming stripped 7 bases from V and 9 bases from J, with 13 bases between. CDR1 is MNHNS, CDR2 SASEGT, per germline. There are 12 residues in the CDR3. CDR3 protein: CASTDTRGTIYF. Written as DNA, the CDR3 is TGTGCCAGCACAGACACTCGCGGCACCATATATTTT.

This chain uses TRBV6-1 with TRBJ1-2; 7 bases are a match to TRBD1. The trim removed 10 bases at V and 6 bases at J, leaving 5 bases unmatched. The CDR3 length is 11 residues. CDR1 and CDR2 from the germline V gene are MNHNS and SASEGT. The CDR3 nucleotides are TGTGCCACCCGACAGGGTCATGGCTACACCTTC. As protein: CATRQGHGYTF.

This chain connects TRBV18 to TRBJ2-7; D is perhaps TRBD1 (7 bases). The germline V gene has CDR1 KGHSH and CDR2 LQKENI. The CDR3 length is 15 residues. V lost 4 bases to trimming and J lost 4 bases, with 17 bases between them. This CDR3 is CASSRSTGEVYEQYF. The DNA for the CDR3 is TGTGCCAGCTCACGATCAACAGGGGAGGTTTACGAGCAGTACTTC.

This clonotype occurred a few times. The V gene is TRBV18, the J gene TRBJ1-3, with D perhaps TRBD1 (6 bases). The germline V gene encodes CDR1 KGHSH and CDR2 LQKENI. The CDR3 totals 14 residues. V lost 6 bases and J 3 bases, leaving 12 bases between the germline ends. The CDR3 nucleotides are TGTGCCAGCTCCCGGGGGGCTGTTGGAAACACCATATATTTT. Translation gives CASSRGAVGNTIYF.

This clonotype was seen at least ten times. J is TRBJ2-4 and V is TRBV28; D is tentatively TRBD1 or TRBD2 (5 bases each). Trimming cost V 5 bases and J 0 bases, with 11 bases left between them. Germline V CDR1 and CDR2: MDHEN, SYDVKM. The CDR3 extends over 15 amino acids. The CDR3 reads CASSHRDLAKNIQYF. For the CDR3, the DNA is TGTGCCAGCAGTCACCGGGACCTAGCCAAAAACATTCAGTACTTC.

This clonotype was seen repeatedly, ten times or more. The V call is TRBV6-1, the J call TRBJ1-2, with 8 bases aligning to TRBD1. The V gene end was trimmed by 6 bases and the J gene end by 2 bases; junction bases not matched to a gene: 5. Germline V CDR1 and CDR2: MNHNS, SASEGT. The CDR3 has 14 amino acids. CDR3 residues: CASRRQGRNYGYTF. CDR3 coding DNA: TGTGCCAGCAGGCGACAGGGGCGGAACTATGGCTACACCTTC.

In this sample, this clonotype turned up a few times. This chain uses TRBV24-1 with TRBJ1-2; maybe TRBD1 (6 bases). Trimming stripped 4 bases from V and 6 bases from J, with 17 bases between. Per germline, CDR1 KGHDR and CDR2 SFDVKD. This CDR3 comprises 15 residues. Here the CDR3 reads CATSDSKDSSNGYTF. CDR3 nucleotides: TGTGCCACCAGTGACTCTAAGGACAGCTCGAATGGCTACACCTTC.

At least ten counts were recorded for this clonotype. This sequence joins TRBV2 and TRBJ1-1; D may be TRBD1 (5 bases). V gave up 8 bases and J gave up 7 bases, with 14 bases separating them. The length of the CDR3 is 12 residues. Germline values: CDR1 SNHLY, CDR2 FYNNEI. DNA for the CDR3: TGTGCCAGCGCAGACGGGGACCTTGAAGCTTTCTTT. Protein: CASADGDLEAFF.

This chain joins TRBV2 and TRBJ2-3, with 9 nucleotides matching TRBD1. Germline V gene lookup returns CDR1 SNHLY and CDR2 FYNNEI. This CDR3 region has 14 residues. The V gene end was trimmed by 6 bases and the J gene end by 6 bases; junction bases not matched to a gene: 7. DNA for the CDR3: TGTGCCAGCAGCCTACAGGGGGCGGGGGATACGCAGTATTTT. Its translation is CASSLQGAGDTQYF.

This clonotype was detected ten times or more. V is TRBV11-3 and J is TRBJ2-5, with 11 positions matching TRBD1. Germline loops: CDR1 SGHNT, CDR2 YENEEA. The CDR3 runs to 16 residues. V lost 0 bases to trimming and J lost 5 bases; unmatched junction nucleotides: 5. In nucleotides, the CDR3 is TGTGCCAGCAGCTTAGACGGACAGGGGGCGGGCGAGACCCAGTACTTC. It yields the protein CASSLDGQGAGETQYF.

This clonotype was recorded a few times. The chain is built from TRBV28 and TRBJ2-2, with 11 bases that match TRBD2. Germline CDR1 reads MDHEN; CDR2 reads SYDVKM. Trimming cost V 6 bases and J 7 bases; bases outside gene matches: 10. The CDR3 is 16 amino acids. As DNA, the CDR3 is TGTGCCAGCAGCCCCACTAGCGGGGGCAACGGCGGGGAGCTGTTTTTT. Its protein product is CASSPTSGGNGGELFF.

This clonotype was seen a few times. V gene TRBV15 combines with J gene TRBJ2-2; 12 bases are shared with TRBD2. Germline lookup yields CDR1 LNHNV and CDR2 YYDKDF (reference sequence). Trimming at V came to 5 bases and at J to 7 bases, leaving 11 bases not matched to a gene. This CDR3 region has 17 residues. The CDR3 loop is CATSGHLAGGPGGELFF. CDR3 nucleotide sequence: TGTGCCACCAGCGGTCACCTAGCGGGAGGGCCCGGCGGGGAGCTGTTTTTT.

This sequence joins TRBV28 and TRBJ2-5; 11 nucleotides line up with TRBD2. CDR3 length equals 16 residues. From germline, CDR1 is MDHEN and CDR2 SYDVKM. V lost 5 bases and J lost 5; bases outside the gene matches: 10. CDR3 sequence reads: CASSPALAGGGETQYF. For the CDR3, the DNA is TGTGCCAGCAGTCCCGCTCTAGCGGGAGGAGGGGAGACCCAGTACTTC. The variable domain in full, with the rest retrieved from reference TRBV28 and TRBJ2-5, is DVKVTQSSRYLVKRTGEKVFLECVQDMDHENMFWYRQDPGLGLRLIYFSYDVKMKEKGDIPEGYSVSREKKERFSLILESASTNQTSMYLCASSPALAGGGETQYFGPGTRLLVL.

This clonotype was detected many times. The V call is TRBV28, the J call TRBJ2-1; maybe TRBD1 (5 bases). The CDR3 runs to 15 residues. The germline V gene encodes CDR1 MDHEN and CDR2 SYDVKM. Trimming shortened V by 5 bases and J by 6 bases, and 17 bases separated the two germline ends. The CDR3 sequence: CASSPPGFRVNEQFF. The CDR3 DNA is TGTGCCAGCAGTCCCCCAGGTTTCAGGGTCAATGAGCAGTTCTTC.